The 2 T cell receptor beta chains given below trace back to one sample, sequenced in a study of T cell responses to AZD1222 COVID-19 vaccine. Some clones are missing from TCRdb's copy, which holds only in-frame ones; the method was immunoSEQ multiplex PCR. This sample has some 160,000 clones, with roughly 90% found just once. The sequencing used peripheral blood, collected 28 days after the second AZD1222 dose. These receptor sequences come from an adult who received the AZD1222 COVID-19 vaccine.

This clone has a single count. The chain has TRBV7-6 and TRBJ2-7; TRBD1 agrees at 9 bases. With V trimmed by 1 base and J by 6 bases, 7 bases remained unmatched. Germline V gene lookup returns CDR1 SGHVS and CDR2 FNYEAQ. The CDR3 spans 15 residues. In DNA, the CDR3 is TGTGCCAGCAGCTTAGGGGGGGACAGGGTCATCGAGCAGTACTTC. It is translated as CASSLGGDRVIEQYF.

V is TRBV5-4 and J is TRBJ2-7; 10 nucleotides line up with TRBD1. Germline CDR1 is SGHNT and CDR2 is YYREEE (reference sequence). This CDR3 comprises 16 residues. Trimming took 4 bases from V and 3 from J; bases not matched to a gene: 10. This chain's CDR3 is CASSTRFGDRGYEQYF. CDR3 DNA sequence: TGTGCCAGCAGCACCCGGTTCGGGGACAGGGGCTACGAGCAGTACTTC.